This T cell receptor beta chain is drawn from a study of blood T cell repertoires in COVID-19. In its sample, this clone was seen once. CDR3 size: 15 residues. V was clipped by 5 bases and J by 0 bases, with 10 bases between them. The germline CDR1 and CDR2 sequences are LGHDT and YNNKEL (reference sequence). Assay used: immunoSEQ multiplex PCR; TCRdb lists only in-frame clones, some missing. The sample lists about 140,000 clones, about 86% seen once, with 4% in the top ten. The TCR originated in a woman in her fifties or sixties with acute or convalescent COVID-19. The gene calls are TRBV3-1 (or the pseudogene TRBV3-2) and TRBJ1-4; D is ambiguous. Sequenced: peripheral blood. The chain's CDR3 is CASSSHGATNEKLFF. Written as DNA, the CDR3 is TGTGCCAGCAGCTCCCACGGTGCAACTAATGAAAAACTGTTTTTT.